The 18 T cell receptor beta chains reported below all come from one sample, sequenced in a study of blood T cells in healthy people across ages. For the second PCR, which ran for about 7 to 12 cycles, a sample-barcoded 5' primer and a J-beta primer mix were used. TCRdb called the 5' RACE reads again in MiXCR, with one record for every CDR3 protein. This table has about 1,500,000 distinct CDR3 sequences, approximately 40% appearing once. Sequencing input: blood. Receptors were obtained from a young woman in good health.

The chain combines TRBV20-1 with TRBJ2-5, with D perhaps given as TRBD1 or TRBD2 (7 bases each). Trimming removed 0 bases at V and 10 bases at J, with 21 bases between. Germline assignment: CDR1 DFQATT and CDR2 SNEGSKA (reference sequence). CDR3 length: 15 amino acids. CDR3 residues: CSAREVGLGGGDQYF. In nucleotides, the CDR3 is TGCAGTGCTAGAGAGGTCGGACTAGGGGGCGGGGACCAGTACTTC.

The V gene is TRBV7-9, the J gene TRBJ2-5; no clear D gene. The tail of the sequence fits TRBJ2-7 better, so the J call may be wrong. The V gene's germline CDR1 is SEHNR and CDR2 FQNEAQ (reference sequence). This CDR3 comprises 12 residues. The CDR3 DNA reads TGTGCCAGCGAAGTATCGATAGGCGAGCAGTACTTC. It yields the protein CASEVSIGEQYF.

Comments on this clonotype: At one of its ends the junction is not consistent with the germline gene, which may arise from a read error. The CDR3 coding sequence is TGTGCCACCGGGCCCCTAAACTATGGCTACATCTTC. Encoded protein: CATGPLNYGYIF. The chain uses TRBV6-1 and TRBJ1-2; D gene uncertain. CDR1 MNHNS and CDR2 SASEGT come from the germline V gene. The CDR3 runs to 12 residues.

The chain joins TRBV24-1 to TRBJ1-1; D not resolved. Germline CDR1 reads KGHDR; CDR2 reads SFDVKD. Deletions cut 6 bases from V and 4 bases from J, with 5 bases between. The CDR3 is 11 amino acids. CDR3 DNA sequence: TGTGCCACCAGTTTAGGCACTGAAGCTTTCTTT. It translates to CATSLGTEAFF.

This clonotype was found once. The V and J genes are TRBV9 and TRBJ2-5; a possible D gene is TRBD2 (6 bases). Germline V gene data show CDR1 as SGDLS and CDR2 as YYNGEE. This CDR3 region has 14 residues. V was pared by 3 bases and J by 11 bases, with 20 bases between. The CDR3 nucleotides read TGTGCCAGCAGCGAGGTGGGAGGATACAATGAGCAGTACTTC. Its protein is CASSEVGGYNEQYF.

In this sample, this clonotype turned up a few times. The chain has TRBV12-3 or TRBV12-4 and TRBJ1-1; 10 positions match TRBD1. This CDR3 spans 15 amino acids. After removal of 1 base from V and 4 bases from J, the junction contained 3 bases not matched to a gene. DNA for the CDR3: TGTGCCAGCAGTTTAGTGGGGACAGGGGTCACTGAAGCTTTCTTT. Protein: CASSLVGTGVTEAFF.

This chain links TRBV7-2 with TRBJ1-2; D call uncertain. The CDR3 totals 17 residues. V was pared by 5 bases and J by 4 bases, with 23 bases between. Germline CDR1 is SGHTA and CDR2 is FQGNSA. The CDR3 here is CASSPRGTGGWAYGYTF. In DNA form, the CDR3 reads TGTGCCAGCAGCCCACGGGGTACTGGTGGCTGGGCCTATGGCTACACCTTC.

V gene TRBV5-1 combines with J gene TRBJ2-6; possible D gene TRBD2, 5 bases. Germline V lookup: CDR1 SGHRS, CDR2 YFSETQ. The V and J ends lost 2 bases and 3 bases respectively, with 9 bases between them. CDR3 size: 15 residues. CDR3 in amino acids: CASSLGEGGANVLTF. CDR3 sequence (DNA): TGCGCCAGCAGCTTAGGAGAGGGTGGGGCCAACGTCCTGACTTTC.

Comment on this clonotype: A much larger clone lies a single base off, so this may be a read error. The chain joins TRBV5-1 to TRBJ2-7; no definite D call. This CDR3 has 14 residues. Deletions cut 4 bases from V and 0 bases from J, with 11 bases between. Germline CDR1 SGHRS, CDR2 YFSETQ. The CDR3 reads CASSVSQSSYEQYF. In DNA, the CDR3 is TGCGCCAGCAGCGTGAGCCAGAGCTCCTACGAGCAGTACTTC.

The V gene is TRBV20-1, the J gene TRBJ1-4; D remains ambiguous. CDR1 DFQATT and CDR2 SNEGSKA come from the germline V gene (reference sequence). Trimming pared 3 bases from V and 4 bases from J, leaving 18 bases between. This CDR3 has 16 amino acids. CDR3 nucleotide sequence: TGCAGTGCTAGTCGAATGGGTCAGAAGGTTAATGAAAAACTGTTTTTT. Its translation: CSASRMGQKVNEKLFF.

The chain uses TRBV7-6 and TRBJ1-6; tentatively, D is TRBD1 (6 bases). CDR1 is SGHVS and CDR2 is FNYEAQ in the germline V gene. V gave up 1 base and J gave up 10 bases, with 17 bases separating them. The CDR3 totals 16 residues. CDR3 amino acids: CASSLDTRGADSPLHF. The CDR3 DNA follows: TGTGCCAGCAGCTTAGATACTCGGGGGGCCGACTCACCCCTCCACTTT. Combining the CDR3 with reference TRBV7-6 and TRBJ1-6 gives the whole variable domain GAGVSQSPRYKVTKRGQDVALRCDPISGHVSLYWYRQALGQGPEFLTYFNYEAQQDKSGLPNDRFSAERPEGSISTLTIQRTEQRDSAMYRCASSLDTRGADSPLHFGNGTRLTVT.

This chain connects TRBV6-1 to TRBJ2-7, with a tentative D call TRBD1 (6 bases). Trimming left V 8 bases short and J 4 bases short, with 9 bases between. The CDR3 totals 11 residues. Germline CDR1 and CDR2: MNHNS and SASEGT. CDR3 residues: CASEQGYEQYF. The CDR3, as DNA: TGTGCCAGCGAGCAGGGGTACGAGCAGTACTTC.

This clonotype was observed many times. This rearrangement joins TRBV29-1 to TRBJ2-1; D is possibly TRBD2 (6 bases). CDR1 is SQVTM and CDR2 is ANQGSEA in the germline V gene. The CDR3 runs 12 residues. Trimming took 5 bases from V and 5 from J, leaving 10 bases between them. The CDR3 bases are TGCAGCGTTCCTAGCGCCGACAATGAGCAGTTCTTC. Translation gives CSVPSADNEQFF.

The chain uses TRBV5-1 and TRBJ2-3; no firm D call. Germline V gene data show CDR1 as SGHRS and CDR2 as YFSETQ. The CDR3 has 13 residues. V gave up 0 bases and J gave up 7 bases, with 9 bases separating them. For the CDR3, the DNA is TGCGCCAGCAGCTTGGAGACCGATAATACGCAGTATTTT. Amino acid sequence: CASSLETDNTQYF.

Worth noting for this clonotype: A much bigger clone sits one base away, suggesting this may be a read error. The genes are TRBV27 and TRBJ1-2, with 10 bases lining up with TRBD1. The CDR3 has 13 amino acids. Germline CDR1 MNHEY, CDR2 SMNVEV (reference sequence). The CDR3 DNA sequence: TGTGCCGGCAGTCCGGGGACAGGGGATGGCTACACCTTC. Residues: CAGSPGTGDGYTF.

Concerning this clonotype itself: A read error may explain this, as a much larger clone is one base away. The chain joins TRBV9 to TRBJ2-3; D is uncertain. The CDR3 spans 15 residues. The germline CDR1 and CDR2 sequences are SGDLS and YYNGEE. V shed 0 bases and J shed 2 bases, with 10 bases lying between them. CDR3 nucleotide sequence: TGTGCCAGCAGCGTAGGAGGCGGCCTCACAGATACGCAGTATTTT. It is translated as CASSVGGGLTDTQYF.

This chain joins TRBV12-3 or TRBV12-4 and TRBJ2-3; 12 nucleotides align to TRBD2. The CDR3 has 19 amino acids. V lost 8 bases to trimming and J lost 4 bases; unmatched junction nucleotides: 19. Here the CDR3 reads CASDGRLAGEGSESDTQYF. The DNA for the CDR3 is TGTGCCAGCGACGGTCGACTAGCGGGAGAGGGGTCGGAATCAGATACGCAGTATTTT.

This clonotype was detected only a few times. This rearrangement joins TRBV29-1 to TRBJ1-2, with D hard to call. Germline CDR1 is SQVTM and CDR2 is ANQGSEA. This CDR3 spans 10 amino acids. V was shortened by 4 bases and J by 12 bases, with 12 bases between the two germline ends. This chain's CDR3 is CSVGTYQNTF. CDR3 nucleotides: TGCAGCGTTGGGACTTATCAGAACACCTTC.